This T cell receptor beta chain was sequenced for a study of shared clonotypes between healthy human individuals. As for the study in general: The cohort comprised a couple of women and a few men. Their ages spanned 18 to 49 years. Study results and limitations: Some clonotypes were shared by all four sorted-subset donors, while others were not shared. The non-shared ones had lower generation probabilities than the shared ones.

Only Caucasian adults living in Nashville, Tennessee served as donors. The assay was immunoSEQ multiplex PCR, and TCRdb's table has in-frame clones only and misses some. The profile shows some 2,400,000 clones, under 97% of them singletons. Trimming took 4 bases from V and 0 from J; bases not matched to a gene: 12. This CDR3 has 19 amino acids. Germline CDR1 reads SGHTA; CDR2 reads FQGNSA. Remarks on this clone: Its target is unknown.

The sequenced sample consisted of naive CD4+ T cells sorted from blood. This sample's subset: CD45RA+ positively selected. The sequence was obtained from a man aged 18-30 years in good health. This chain uses TRBV7-2 with TRBJ2-6; 7 nucleotides align to TRBD1. The CDR3 coding sequence is TGTGCCAGCAGCTCCCACCCGGACAGGCTGATCTCTGGGGCCAACGTCCTGACTTTC. Translation: CASSSHPDRLISGANVLTF.